Listed below are T cell receptor beta chains from one sample, sequenced in a study of radiation and T cells in renal cell carcinoma. The repertoire was sequenced with immunoSEQ multiplex PCR; TCRdb's copy has only in-frame clones and lacks some. The profile covers approximately 120,000 clones, with roughly four fifths appearing a single time and roughly 6% taken by the ten largest. The input for sequencing was blood, taken from a patient whose treatment included radiotherapy and nephrectomy. Receptors were obtained from a man aged 50 or older with renal cell carcinoma. Both conserved end residues are trimmed from each CDR3.

CDR3	V	J
ASSLRDYDEQF	TRBV9	TRBJ2-1
ASSLTVEETQY	TRBV7-3	TRBJ2-5
ASSYLDRNTEAF	TRBV6-6	TRBJ1-1
ATSRGLVDDNEQF	TRBV15	TRBJ2-1
ASSLGFGETQY	TRBV7-2	TRBJ2-5
ASSYSGTTNYGYT	TRBV5-1	TRBJ1-2
ASSSQEAFNTGELF	TRBV7-9	TRBJ2-2
AWSADRGAEAF	TRBV30	TRBJ1-1
ASSKGLAGIYTGELF	TRBV5-6	TRBJ2-2
ASSFVGDQPQH	TRBV27	TRBJ1-5
ASSLDGTRGGGEQF	TRBV11-3	TRBJ2-1
ASSSGLGRNEQY	TRBV11-2	TRBJ2-7
ASSFYGTANQPQH	TRBV4-2	TRBJ1-5
ASSGGHIINSPLH	TRBV11-2	TRBJ1-6
ASSLVGTGSYNFYEQY	TRBV7-9	TRBJ2-7
AWSVLAGEQY	TRBV30	TRBJ2-7
ASSARTTDTQY	TRBV7-2	TRBJ2-3
ASSILPGHYEQY	TRBV19	TRBJ2-7
AWSVNPFGTDTQY	TRBV30	TRBJ2-3
ASSEASSQIWKRVAF	TRBV6-1	TRBJ1-1
ASSLRSFQETQY	TRBV11-1	TRBJ2-5
ASSQTKPQQQY	TRBV19	TRBJ2-7
ASSDQNNQPQH	TRBV27	TRBJ1-5
ASSFRTENTGELF	TRBV5-1	TRBJ2-2
ASSFGVVDTEAF	TRBV7-9	TRBJ1-1
ASSVQPTSTDTQY	TRBV2	TRBJ2-3
ASSLAGVREQF	TRBV14	TRBJ2-1
ASSPRPGYEQY	TRBV19	TRBJ2-7
ASSVTTGGVRGGNTIY	TRBV9	TRBJ1-3
ASSLSIGGRAF	TRBV16	TRBJ1-1
ASSRDRDPPLH	TRBV28	TRBJ1-6
ASSSRRGSDTQY	TRBV7-9	TRBJ2-3
AEGGANRTKVDTQY	TRBV9	TRBJ2-3
ASSLTPTLFATNEKLF	TRBV27	TRBJ1-4
ASSLAGSYNEQF	TRBV5-1	TRBJ2-1
ASSYSPWEGNTEAF	TRBV6-5	TRBJ1-1
ASSIGRGSYNEQF	TRBV19	TRBJ2-1
ASSGQARDTQY	TRBV10-1	TRBJ2-3
ASSWDPNYGYT	TRBV28	TRBJ1-2